This TCR beta chain was identified in a study of beta chain features in type 1 diabetes. In the case of this clone: The antigen remains unidentified.

CD45RO/CCR7/CD25/CD127/CD95/CD27 separated CD4+ naive, central memory, regulatory and stem cell-like memory cells by sorting. Study outcomes and limitations: Highly expressing activated T cells could be over-counted with a cDNA template. PCR may have favored shorter templates equally in patients and controls.

Every bit of the isolated RNA underwent reverse transcription, so sequencing read expressed TCRB transcripts. The average read count of naive, central memory and regulatory T cell samples was around 3.6 million. This table comes from immunoSEQ multiplex PCR, and its TCRdb copy is limited to in-frame clones, with some not included. The sample consists of 110,000 to 150,000 clones, roughly 10% of them appearing once. The specimen was central memory CD4+ T cells from blood. The TCR sequence derives from a woman between 40 and 55 years old in good health.

CDR3 in amino acids: CASSLIPNYGYTF. The CDR3 DNA follows: TGCGCCAGCAGCTTGATCCCAAATTATGGCTACACCTTC. The chain combines TRBV5-1 with TRBJ1-2; D ambiguous. Germline CDR1 and CDR2: SGHRS and YFSETQ. V lost 1 base and J lost 5, with 9 bases in between. The CDR3 has 13 residues.